Listed below are T cell receptor beta chains from one sample, sequenced in a study of blood T cells in healthy people across ages. TCRdb called the 5' RACE reads again in MiXCR, with one record for every CDR3 protein. In the table there are 630,000 or so distinct CDR3 sequences, about 30% of which are singletons. The sample taken for sequencing was blood. The receptors were sampled from a woman at least 80 years old in good health. Each CDR3 is given with its conserved first and last residue. D genes are given only for firm matches. Clone size, where shown, is once, few, many, or a class for clones that have expanded.

v_call	clone_size	d_call	j_call	cdr3_aa	cdr3_nt
TRBV28	many	TRBD2	TRBJ2-7	CASSLLGGSSYEQYF	TGTGCCAGCAGCTTACTCGGGGGGAGCTCCTACGAGCAGTACTTC
TRBV6-6	many	.	TRBJ1-5	CASTVGGNQPQHF	TGTGCCAGTACGGTGGGGGGCAATCAGCCCCAGCATTTT
TRBV25-1	.	.	TRBJ2-5	CASSRDGGQETQYF	TGTGCCAGCAGCCGGGACGGGGGCCAAGAGACCCAGTACTTC
TRBV30	few	TRBD2	TRBJ2-1	CAWQTGTSAHNEQFF	TGTGCCTGGCAGACCGGGACTAGCGCACACAATGAGCAGTTCTTC
TRBV5-6	many	TRBD1	TRBJ2-3	CASSFEDRETDTQYF	TGTGCCAGCAGCTTTGAAGACAGGGAAACAGATACGCAGTATTTT
TRBV6-1	.	.	TRBJ1-6	CASTAFWGGDSYNSPHHF	TGTGCCAGCACCGCTTTTTGGGGGGGCGACTCCTATAATTCACCCCACCACTTT
TRBV11-2	many	.	TRBJ2-1	CASSLGPRSSYNEQFF	TGTGCCAGCAGCTTAGGGCCCAGGAGCTCCTACAATGAGCAGTTCTTC
TRBV5-1	many	.	TRBJ1-1	CASSKGMNTEAFF	TGCGCCAGCAGCAAGGGGATGAACACTGAAGCTTTCTTT
TRBV14	.	TRBD1	TRBJ1-1	CASSRGQGAQDTEAFF	TGTGCCAGCAGCCGCGGACAGGGGGCGCAGGACACTGAAGCTTTCTTT
TRBV20-1	many	TRBD2	TRBJ2-3	CSAMSGAGGRDTQYF	TGCAGTGCTATGTCCGGGGCGGGGGGGCGAGATACGCAGTATTTT
TRBV7-9	.	.	TRBJ1-1	CASSYPDRAGRAFF	TGTGCCAGCAGCTACCCCGACCGGGCTGGGAGAGCTTTCTTT
TRBV15	many	.	TRBJ2-7	CATSRDEGDYEQYF	TGTGCCACCAGCAGAGATGAGGGAGATTACGAGCAGTACTTC
TRBV3-1	many	.	TRBJ1-2	CASTLRGIGSRGFYGYTF	TGTGCCAGCACCCTAAGAGGAATTGGGAGCAGGGGCTTCTATGGCTACACCTTC
TRBV6-1	.	.	TRBJ1-5	CASSEGVRVNQPQHF	TGTGCCAGCAGTGAAGGCGTCAGGGTAAATCAGCCCCAGCATTTT
TRBV7-2	few	.	TRBJ2-3	CASSPESSSVSVRQYF	TGTGCCAGCAGCCCGGAAAGCAGCTCGGTGAGCGTTCGGCAGTATTTT
TRBV10-3	.	.	TRBJ2-7	CAIRGVGAYEQYF	TGTGCCATCAGAGGGGTTGGGGCATACGAGCAGTACTTC
TRBV4-3	many	TRBD1	TRBJ1-5	CASSQEGDSTQPQHF	TGCGCCAGCAGCCAAGAGGGGGACAGTACCCAGCCCCAGCATTTT
TRBV5-1	.	TRBD1	TRBJ1-4	CASSPMFMTGTVNEKRFF	TGCGCCAGCAGCCCTATGTTCATGACCGGGACAGTAAATGAAAAACGGTTTTTT
TRBV7-9	many	TRBD1	TRBJ1-2	CASSPTGMAGYTF	TGTGCCAGCAGCCCGACAGGGATGGCTGGCTACACCTTC
TRBV5-1	.	TRBD1	TRBJ1-6	CASSPDGTGGSPLHF	TGCGCCAGCAGCCCCGACGGGACAGGGGGATCACCCCTCCACTTT
TRBV4-1	.	TRBD2	TRBJ2-7	CASSQDGSGIYEQYF	TGCGCCAGCAGCCAAGATGGGAGCGGGATCTACGAGCAGTACTTC
TRBV5-1	.	TRBD1	TRBJ2-1	CASSLVDRGRYNEQFF	TGCGCCAGCAGCTTGGTGGACAGGGGGCGATACAATGAGCAGTTCTTC
TRBV6-5	many	.	TRBJ2-1	CASSYARSSYNEQFF	TGTGCCAGCAGTTACGCCAGGAGCTCCTACAATGAGCAGTTCTTC
TRBV20-1	few	TRBD1	TRBJ2-1	CSARDLQGRYNEQFF	TGCAGTGCCCGAGACCTACAGGGGCGTTACAATGAGCAGTTCTTC
TRBV20-1	.	.	TRBJ2-5	CSADRTSNEQYF	TGCAGTGCTGACAGAACCAGCAATGAGCAGTACTTC
TRBV7-9	many	.	TRBJ2-7	CASSASGLTYEQYF	TGTGCCAGCAGCGCGTCGGGATTAACCTACGAGCAGTACTTC
TRBV20-1	many	.	TRBJ2-3	CSAKVADTQYF	TGCAGTGCTAAGGTGGCAGATACGCAGTATTTT
TRBV6-1	many	.	TRBJ2-1	CASSRGGLENEQFF	TGTGCCAGCTCGAGGGGGGGGTTGGAGAATGAGCAGTTCTTC
TRBV5-1	once	TRBD2	TRBJ2-3	CASGDLAGGTDTQYF	TGCGCCAGCGGAGATCTAGCGGGAGGCACAGATACGCAGTATTTT
TRBV6-2/TRBV6-3	many	.	TRBJ2-7	CASSYFSSYDEQYF	TGTGCCAGCAGTTACTTCTCCTCCTACGACGAGCAGTACTTC
TRBV14	few	.	TRBJ2-3	CASSQDPGPTDTQYF	TGTGCCAGCAGCCAAGATCCGGGTCCCACAGATACGCAGTATTTT
TRBV7-6	.	.	TRBJ1-3	CASSRGPGIGNTIYF	TGTGCCAGCAGCAGAGGCCCAGGGATTGGAAACACCATATATTTT
TRBV12-3/TRBV12-4	.	.	TRBJ1-6	CASSFAPRYGSSPLHF	TGTGCCAGCAGTTTCGCCCCACGCTATGGGTCCTCACCCCTCCACTTT
TRBV19	many	TRBD2	TRBJ2-5	CASSSRGGQETQYF	TGTGCCAGTAGTTCCCGGGGGGGTCAAGAGACCCAGTACTTC
TRBV5-1	.	TRBD2	TRBJ2-1	CASSLPSGYSYNEQFF	TGCGCCAGCAGCTTGCCTAGCGGGTATTCCTACAATGAGCAGTTCTTC
TRBV5-1	many	.	TRBJ2-7	CASSFRQTSYEQYF	TGCGCCAGCAGCTTCAGGCAGACCTCCTACGAGCAGTACTTC
TRBV12-3/TRBV12-4	.	.	TRBJ1-4	CASSSRPRPAEKLFF	TGTGCCAGCAGTTCTCGACCCCGACCTGCTGAAAAACTGTTTTTT
TRBV6-2/TRBV6-3	.	TRBD1	TRBJ1-2	CASSMHGTEASLYGYTF	TGTGCCAGCAGTATGCACGGGACAGAGGCATCTTTGTATGGCTACACCTTC
TRBV28	.	.	TRBJ2-1	CASRSDRPSYNEQFF	TGTGCCAGCAGATCTGACAGACCTTCGTACAATGAGCAGTTCTTC
TRBV12-3/TRBV12-4	many	TRBD1	TRBJ1-1	CASSYKTGGTEAFF	TGTGCCAGCAGTTATAAGACAGGGGGCACTGAAGCTTTCTTT
TRBV6-2/TRBV6-3	many	TRBD2	TRBJ2-1	CASSYVLAGGHNEQFF	TGTGCCAGCAGTTACGTCCTAGCGGGGGGGCATAATGAGCAGTTCTTC
TRBV3-1	many	.	TRBJ1-2	CASSQGVYGYTF	TGTGCCAGCAGCCAAGGGGTCTATGGCTACACCTTC
TRBV7-2	once	TRBD1	TRBJ2-7	CASSLDLNRGEQYF	TGTGCCAGCAGCTTAGACCTTAACAGGGGCGAGCAGTACTTC
TRBV5-6	many	.	TRBJ2-5	CASSRGQYQETQYF	TGTGCCAGCAGCCGTGGACAGTACCAAGAGACCCAGTACTTC
TRBV7-9	.	TRBD1	TRBJ2-1	CASSPWTGRDEQFF	TGTGCCAGCAGCCCTTGGACAGGGCGGGATGAGCAGTTCTTC
TRBV5-5	.	.	TRBJ1-1	CASSLWEDLEAFF	TGTGCCAGCAGCCTCTGGGAGGATCTTGAAGCTTTCTTT
TRBV28	.	TRBD1	TRBJ2-6	CASSPLTGAGSGANVLTF	TGTGCCAGCAGTCCACTGACAGGGGCCGGCTCTGGGGCCAACGTCCTGACTTTC
TRBV29-1	.	.	TRBJ2-1	CSRGGGYNEQFF	TGCAGCAGGGGGGGGGGCTACAATGAGCAGTTCTTC
TRBV12-3/TRBV12-4	few	TRBD1	TRBJ1-1	CASSWGTELNTEAFF	TGTGCCAGCAGTTGGGGGACAGAACTAAACACTGAAGCTTTCTTT
TRBV5-1	.	.	TRBJ2-5	CASSWQGGETQYF	TGCGCCAGCAGCTGGCAGGGGGGTGAGACCCAGTACTTC
TRBV10-2	many	TRBD1	TRBJ1-4	CASSIPTGEVFVANEKLFF	TGCGCCAGCAGTATCCCCACAGGGGAGGTTTTCGTGGCTAATGAAAAACTGTTTTTT
TRBV7-8	many	.	TRBJ2-3	CASSPSGGTQYF	TGTGCCAGCAGCCCGTCCGGGGGTACGCAGTATTTT
TRBV12-3/TRBV12-4	.	TRBD2	TRBJ2-5	CASSLKGGPRETQYF	TGTGCCAGCAGTCTTAAGGGAGGGCCACGGGAGACCCAGTACTTC
TRBV7-3	.	.	TRBJ1-3	CASSLDFGNTIYF	TGTGCCAGCAGCTTGGATTTTGGAAACACCATATATTTT
TRBV2	many	TRBD1	TRBJ2-7	CASSGTGGPYEQYF	TGTGCCAGCAGTGGCACAGGGGGACCCTACGAGCAGTACTTC
TRBV24-1	many	.	TRBJ2-1	CATSRAGSYNEQFF	TGTGCCACCAGCCGCGCGGGCTCCTACAATGAGCAGTTCTTC
TRBV12-3/TRBV12-4	.	.	TRBJ1-5	CASSYSNRPQHF	TGTGCCAGCAGTTACAGTAATCGGCCCCAGCATTTT
TRBV20-1	many	TRBD2	TRBJ2-5	CSASGGGGLETQYF	TGCAGTGCATCTGGCGGGGGGGGGTTGGAGACCCAGTACTTC
TRBV5-1	many	TRBD1	TRBJ2-3	CASSPDRGLDTQYF	TGCGCCAGCAGTCCCGACAGGGGGCTAGATACGCAGTATTTT